The rows below give T cell receptor beta chains drawn from one sample of a study of blood T cell repertoires in COVID-19. Measured with immunoSEQ multiplex PCR; TCRdb has only the in-frame clones, and not every one. The repertoire holds some 270,000 clones, about 82% seen once, with 8.5% to 9.5% in the top ten. The sequencing input was PBMCs or T cells enriched from blood (not recorded which). Source of these receptors: a woman between 50 and 59 years old with acute COVID-19. CDR3s include the opening cysteine and the closing phenylalanine or tryptophan. A D gene is named only where the DNA matches it firmly. Size is stated for part of the rows, as once, few or many counts, or as a class when the clone is expanded.

cdr3_nt,cdr3_aa,cdr3_length,j_call,v_call,d_call,clone_size
TGTGCCAGCTCACCTGAGTTTAGGGGCACTGAAGCTTTCTTT,CASSPEFRGTEAFF,14,TRBJ1-1,TRBV18,NA,NA
TGTGCCAGCAGTGTTCAGGGGAAATACGAGCAGTACTTC,CASSVQGKYEQYF,13,TRBJ2-7,TRBV2,NA,NA
TGTGCCAGCAGTACCCGCGGACAGGGTATCCCCGGGGAGCTGTTTTTT,CASSTRGQGIPGELFF,16,TRBJ2-2,TRBV6-2/TRBV6-3,TRBD1,NA
TGTGCCAGCAGCTTGAGACAGCTGGCTGAAGCTTTCTTT,CASSLRQLAEAFF,13,TRBJ1-1,TRBV5-6,NA,few
TGTGCCAGCAGCCTGCAGCGGGGGAGCACTGAAGCTTTCTTT,CASSLQRGSTEAFF,14,TRBJ1-1,TRBV27,NA,NA
TGCGCCAGCAGCCCGCATAGCGGGACGAGCTCCTACAATGAGCAGTTCTTC,CASSPHSGTSSYNEQFF,17,TRBJ2-1,TRBV4-1,TRBD2,NA
TGTGCCAGCAGCCCCGGGGGGCGGAGCGGGGAGCTGTTTTTT,CASSPGGRSGELFF,14,TRBJ2-2,TRBV6-6,NA,NA
TGTGCCAGCAGCTTGAGGGGGCTATTGAACACTGAAGCTTTCTTT,CASSLRGLLNTEAFF,15,TRBJ1-1,TRBV5-6,TRBD1,many
TGCAGTGCTAGTTACGGTTCCACCTCAACTAATGAAAAACTGTTTTTT,CSASYGSTSTNEKLFF,16,TRBJ1-4,TRBV20-1,NA,NA
TGTGCCAGTAGTATGGGTACAGATAATGAAAAACTGTTTTTT,CASSMGTDNEKLFF,14,TRBJ1-4,TRBV19,NA,NA
TGTGCCTCCTCCAGGGGGACTGGAGGAAACACCATATATTTT,CASSRGTGGNTIYF,14,TRBJ1-3,TRBV30,TRBD1,many
TGCGCCAGCAGTCCGACAGGGGAGCGTAGGTATGGCTACACCTTC,CASSPTGERRYGYTF,15,TRBJ1-2,TRBV23-1,TRBD1,NA
TGTGCCAGTATGGAGGAGGGGATCAACGCGAACACCGGGGAGCTGTTTTTT,CASMEEGINANTGELFF,17,TRBJ2-2,TRBV19,NA,NA
TGCGCCAGCAGCTTCGATCGCGGGACTGAAGCTTTCTTT,CASSFDRGTEAFF,13,TRBJ1-1,TRBV5-1,NA,NA
TGCGCCAGCAGCCAAGATGCGGGAATGCGGCAGTACTTC,CASSQDAGMRQYF,13,TRBJ2-7,TRBV4-3,NA,NA
TGTGCCAGCAGTTACTTGGGGGACTTGGGCTATGGCTACACCTTC,CASSYLGDLGYGYTF,15,TRBJ1-2,TRBV6-5,NA,NA
TGTGCCTGGAGTGCCCGACAGGTCTCTGGAAACACCATATATTTT,CAWSARQVSGNTIYF,15,TRBJ1-3,TRBV30,NA,NA
TGCGCCAGCAGCCTGGACAGCTCTGGAAACACCATATATTTT,CASSLDSSGNTIYF,14,TRBJ1-3,TRBV5-1,NA,NA
TGTGCCAGCTCACGGGACAGGATCCGGATCGGAGACACTGAAGCTTTCTTT,CASSRDRIRIGDTEAFF,17,TRBJ1-1,TRBV18,TRBD1,NA
TGTGCCAGCAGTCGACAGGGAGCCAATTCACCCCTCCACTTT,CASSRQGANSPLHF,14,TRBJ1-6,TRBV11-1,TRBD1,NA
TGTGCCAGCACCCGACTTGGGGGGGGCACCTACAATGAGCAGTTCTTC,CASTRLGGGTYNEQFF,16,TRBJ2-1,TRBV27,NA,NA
TGTGCCAGCAGCTGGGGGGGGAATGAGCAGTTCTTC,CASSWGGNEQFF,12,TRBJ2-1,TRBV16,TRBD2,NA
TGCGCCAGCAGCCCCCGAGGAGCTAACACCGGGGAGCTGTTTTTT,CASSPRGANTGELFF,15,TRBJ2-2,TRBV5-1,NA,NA
TGTGCCAGCACCGGACAGGGGGGCACTGAAGCTTTCTTT,CASTGQGGTEAFF,13,TRBJ1-1,TRBV7-9,TRBD1,few
TGTGCCAGTAGTAATCGGGGAAGCTCCTACGAGCAGTACTTC,CASSNRGSSYEQYF,14,TRBJ2-7,TRBV19,NA,NA
TGTGCCAGCAGTGAATCGCTAACTAGCAATCAGCCCCAGCATTTT,CASSESLTSNQPQHF,15,TRBJ1-5,TRBV6-1,NA,NA
TGTGCCAGCAGCTTAGGCGGGGGAATAGGGAGGGAGCAGTTCTTC,CASSLGGGIGREQFF,15,TRBJ2-1,TRBV7-2,TRBD2,NA
TGTGCCAGCAGCTTATCAGGCGCAGGGGGATTCGAGACCCAGTACTTC,CASSLSGAGGFETQYF,16,TRBJ2-5,TRBV7-2,TRBD1,NA
TGTGCCTGGAGTGTGGTGGGACAGGTCGGATCACCCCTCCACTTT,CAWSVVGQVGSPLHF,15,TRBJ1-6,TRBV30,TRBD1,few
TGCGCCAGCAGCTTGGCTAGCGGCGGAAACACCATATATTTT,CASSLASGGNTIYF,14,TRBJ1-3,TRBV5-1,NA,NA
TGTGCCAGCACCCAAGCCGGGACAGGGGGCTCCGGTAATCAGCCCCAGCATTTT,CASTQAGTGGSGNQPQHF,18,TRBJ1-5,TRBV7-8,TRBD1,NA
TGTGCCAGCAGTACACGTATTAGGCGGACTGAAGCTTTCTTT,CASSTRIRRTEAFF,14,TRBJ1-1,TRBV27,NA,NA
TGTGCCAGCAGTTTCTGGCAGGGAGGTGGCTACACCTTC,CASSFWQGGGYTF,13,TRBJ1-2,TRBV27,NA,once
TGTGCCAGCAGTGACCCCGGGACAGGGGCAGCCAACACCATATATTTT,CASSDPGTGAANTIYF,16,TRBJ1-3,TRBV25-1,TRBD1,NA
TGTGCCAGCAGCTTAGCAGGGGCGATAAACGAGCAGTACTTC,CASSLAGAINEQYF,14,TRBJ2-7,TRBV7-2,NA,NA
TGTGCCAGCAGCGGGGGACAGGGATGGAGCACAGATACGCAGTATTTT,CASSGGQGWSTDTQYF,16,TRBJ2-3,TRBV9,TRBD1,NA
TGTGCCACCAGTGAGAAGACTAGCGGGTTGCCCGGGGAGCTGTTTTTT,CATSEKTSGLPGELFF,16,TRBJ2-2,TRBV24-1,TRBD2,NA
TGTGCCAGCAGTTTAATGGCTCGAAGCGGGGAAACAGATACGCAGTATTTT,CASSLMARSGETDTQYF,17,TRBJ2-3,TRBV27,TRBD2,once
TGTGCCAGCAGCCCGGGACAGGGGTACACTGAAGCTTTCTTT,CASSPGQGYTEAFF,14,TRBJ1-1,TRBV2,TRBD1,NA
TGTGCCAGCAGCCAGACAGGGGGCGTCGGGGAAAAACTGTTTTTT,CASSQTGGVGEKLFF,15,TRBJ1-4,TRBV3-1/TRBV3-2,TRBD1,NA
TGCGCCAGCAGTATAGGGCCGCTGGTCGGAGGTGGAAACACCATATATTTT,CASSIGPLVGGGNTIYF,17,TRBJ1-3,TRBV5-1,NA,once
TGTGCCAGCAGTGAGTGGTTTGAGGGTCAGCCCCAGCATTTT,CASSEWFEGQPQHF,14,TRBJ1-5,TRBV6-1,NA,once
TGTGCCAGTAGTATTGTGGCAGGGAACGGCGAGCAGTACTTC,CASSIVAGNGEQYF,14,TRBJ2-7,TRBV19,NA,NA
TGTGCCAGCAGCTTAGGTAGCGGGGGCACAGATACGCAGTATTTT,CASSLGSGGTDTQYF,15,TRBJ2-3,TRBV11-3,TRBD2,NA
TGTGCCAGCAGCCGGATAGCGGGGGGGCCCGGTGATGAGCAGTTCTTC,CASSRIAGGPGDEQFF,16,TRBJ2-1,TRBV7-2,TRBD2,NA
TGTGCCAGCAGCGGAAGGACTAGACAAAAAGAGACCCAGTACTTC,CASSGRTRQKETQYF,15,TRBJ2-5,TRBV5-4,TRBD2,NA
TGTGCCAGCAGCCAAGCCGGGTCTATGAACACTGAAGCTTTCTTT,CASSQAGSMNTEAFF,15,TRBJ1-1,TRBV4-2,NA,NA
TGTGCCAGCAGCCTAGGCGATAACTATGGCTACACCTTC,CASSLGDNYGYTF,13,TRBJ1-2,TRBV5-4,NA,NA
TGTGCCAGCAGTGAGACAGGCATGAACACTGAAGCTTTCTTT,CASSETGMNTEAFF,14,TRBJ1-1,TRBV25-1,NA,NA
TGTGCCTGGCAACTAGCGGGGGGGAAAAACATTCAGTACTTC,CAWQLAGGKNIQYF,14,TRBJ2-4,TRBV30,TRBD2,NA
TGTGCCAGCATTGCGCTCGCTGAAGCTTTCTTT,CASIALAEAFF,11,TRBJ1-1,TRBV6-5,NA,few
TGTGCCAGCAGCCCGAGACAGTTTGCTATGAACACTGAAGCTTTCTTT,CASSPRQFAMNTEAFF,16,TRBJ1-1,TRBV9,NA,NA